Below are 10 T cell receptor beta chains sequenced from a single sample in a study of regulatory T cells in long-lasting Graves disease. Relying on iRepertoire HTBI primers and Arm-PCR of CDR3 regions, the team built TCR beta libraries. Each CDR3 protein is one row after TCRdb ran MiXCR on the multiplex PCR reads. The data show 680,000 or so distinct CDR3 sequences, 16% seen once. Time point: newly diagnosed GD, antithyroid drugs for less than 3 months. Extracted RNA from PBMCs served as the source of the TCR library. This sample also appeared in a second study, on T cells in Graves' hyperthyroidism and ophthalmopathy.

Sequencing used peripheral blood mononuclear cells (PBMCs), obtained at new diagnosis, from a patient treated with antithyroid drugs. All receptors derive from a woman between 25 and 40 years old with Graves disease.

This clonotype was found many times. This chain connects TRBV2 to TRBJ1-2; the D gene is possibly TRBD1 (6 bases). The CDR3 runs to 14 residues. Looked up from germline, CDR1 is SNHLY and CDR2 is FYNNEI. V lost 6 bases and J lost 6, with 17 bases in between. This CDR3 reads CASRGGRGHHGYTF. CDR3 nucleotides: TGTGCCAGCAGAGGAGGGCGGGGGCACCATGGCTACACCTTC.

In this sample, this clonotype turned up many times. V gene TRBV7-9 combines with J gene TRBJ2-1, with 10 bases that match TRBD2. The length of the CDR3 is 15 residues. Trimming removed 3 bases from V and 7 bases from J; junction bases left unmatched: 6. Germline CDR1 is SEHNR and CDR2 is FQNEAQ (reference sequence). The CDR3 DNA follows: TGTGCCAGCAGCTTTAGCGGGAGGAAATCTAATGAGCAGTTCTTC. Translated, it gives CASSFSGRKSNEQFF.

The chain carries TRBV7-2 and TRBJ2-5; the D gene is possibly TRBD1 (6 bases). V lost 6 bases and J lost 5, with 19 bases in between. Germline CDR1 SGHTA, CDR2 FQGNSA. The CDR3 sequence is 15 residues long. This CDR3 reads CASRAGVGRGETQYF. The CDR3 nucleotides read TGTGCCAGCAGGGCCGGGGTCGGAAGGGGGGAGACCCAGTACTTC. The full variable domain, with the rest looked up from reference TRBV7-2 and TRBJ2-5, is GAGVSQSPSNKVTEKGKDVELRCDPISGHTALYWYRQSLGQGLEFLIYFQGNSAPDKSGLPSDRFSAERTGGSVSTLTIQRTQQEDSAVYLCASRAGVGRGETQYFGPGTRLLVL.

This clonotype has at least ten counts. The chain joins TRBV6-2 or TRBV6-3 to TRBJ1-1, with D uncertain. The CDR3 is made up of 10 amino acids. V lost 8 bases and J 8 bases, leaving 9 bases between the germline ends. Germline V gene lookup returns CDR1 MNHEY and CDR2 SVGEGT. The CDR3 nucleotides read TGTGCCAGCGCAAACGCCGAAGCTTTCTTT. This sequence encodes CASANAEAFF.

This clonotype was seen at least ten times. V gene TRBV5-1 combines with J gene TRBJ2-2; the match to TRBD1 covers 7 bases. The V segment lost 0 bases and the J segment 3 bases; nucleotides outside the gene matches: 5. This CDR3 is built from 16 residues. Germline V CDR1 and CDR2: SGHRS, YFSETQ. The CDR3 loop reads CASSLGTGAYTGELFF. Written as DNA, the CDR3 is TGCGCCAGCAGCTTGGGAACAGGGGCGTACACCGGGGAGCTGTTTTTT.

The chain uses TRBV28 and TRBJ2-3; D is perhaps TRBD1 (6 bases). The V end was cut by 5 bases, the J end by 6 bases, with 21 bases between. Per the germline V gene, CDR1 is MDHEN and CDR2 is SYDVKM. The CDR3 extends over 16 amino acids. This CDR3 is CASSRQLVQGTDTQYF. The CDR3 bases are TGTGCCAGCAGTCGACAGTTAGTCCAGGGGACGGATACGCAGTATTTT.

The chain couples TRBV5-5 to TRBJ2-1, with 7 bases matching TRBD2. The CDR3 extends over 15 amino acids. V lost 7 bases, J lost 9 bases, and 16 bases stayed unmatched. The germline V gene encodes CDR1 SGHKS and CDR2 YYEKEE (reference sequence). DNA for the CDR3: TGTGCCAGCTCCTCCCTTGAGCGGGATAGTACTGAGCAGTTCTTC. This sequence encodes CASSSLERDSTEQFF. The full variable domain, its missing parts supplied by reference TRBV5-5 and TRBJ2-1, is DAGVTQSPTHLIKTRGQQVTLRCSPISGHKSVSWYQQVLGQGPQFIFQYYEKEERGRGNFPDRFSARQFPNYSSELNVNALLLGDSALYLCASSSLERDSTEQFFGPGTRLTVL.

As for this clonotype: This likely came from a read error, as a far larger clone is one base away. The rearrangement links TRBV20-1 to TRBJ2-1; D might be TRBD2 (5 bases). CDR1 DFQATT and CDR2 SNEGSKA come from the germline V gene (reference sequence). This CDR3 is 12 amino acids long. V lost 3 bases to trimming and J lost 10 bases, with 13 bases between them. CDR3 in DNA: TGCAGTGCTAGCGGGGTGAGGATCGAGCAGTTCTTC. Translated: CSASGVRIEQFF.

This clonotype was detected many times. The chain employs TRBV10-3 and TRBJ1-4; no clear D. The CDR3 is made up of 15 amino acids. V lost 5 bases and J lost 0, with 10 bases in between. Germline CDR1 reads ENHRY; CDR2 reads SYGVKD. CDR3 coding DNA: TGTGCCATCAGTCGGACTTTTGCAACTAATGAAAAACTGTTTTTT. Its protein is CAISRTFATNEKLFF.

This clonotype was picked up a small number of times. A read error may produce the germline difference seen at one junction end. The chain recombines TRBV7-8 with TRBJ2-2, with 13 bases matching TRBD2. Germline assignment: CDR1 SGHVS and CDR2 FQNEAQ. CDR3 size: 18 residues. The CDR3 DNA sequence: TGTGTCAGCAGCGTTACTAGCGGGAGGGCCCTGGGCACCGGGGAGCTGTTTTTT. This encodes CVSSVTSGRALGTGELFF.